A single sample is the source of the 24 T cell receptor beta chains below, sequenced in a study of CD8 T cells in Susac syndrome. RNA in amounts of roughly 0.45 to 1 ug was reverse transcribed with random hexamers. TCRdb ran MiXCR on the immunoSEQ multiplex PCR reads and lists one entry per CDR3 protein. The data show roughly 160,000 distinct CDR3 sequences, around 95% seen once. Material: CD4+ T cells from PBMCs. The receptors originated from a human donor with Susac syndrome.

This chain joins TRBV29-1 and TRBJ1-5; unclear D gene. Germline CDR1 reads SQVTM; CDR2 reads ANQGSEA. Trimming removed 4 bases from V and 4 bases from J, with 8 bases in between. This CDR3 has 12 residues. The CDR3 nucleotides read TGCAGCGTTGTATTTCCTAATCAGCCCCAGCATTTT. It translates to CSVVFPNQPQHF.

V and J are TRBV12-3 or TRBV12-4 and TRBJ1-5; D is undetermined. V lost 4 bases to trimming and J lost 7 bases, with 14 bases between them. This CDR3 spans 14 amino acids. The CDR3 loop is CASSYGRVLQPQHF. For the CDR3, the DNA is TGTGCCAGCAGTTATGGAAGGGTTTTGCAGCCCCAGCATTTT.

The chain uses TRBV24-1 and TRBJ2-2; D gene unclear. Germline V lookup: CDR1 KGHDR, CDR2 SFDVKD. V lost 0 bases to trimming and J lost 5 bases, with 6 bases between them. This CDR3 comprises 14 residues. The CDR3 region has the DNA TGTGCCACCAGTGATTTGGGGCGAACCGGGGAGCTGTTTTTT. It encodes CATSDLGRTGELFF.

In its sample, this clonotype was seen once. This chain uses TRBV2 with TRBJ1-2, with D possibly matching TRBD1 (6 bases). The V gene's germline CDR1 is SNHLY and CDR2 FYNNEI. The CDR3 is made up of 15 amino acids. V dropped 6 bases and J dropped 4 bases, with 18 bases sitting between them. The CDR3 protein is CASSRGTTRGYGYTF. The CDR3 DNA follows: TGTGCCAGCAGCCGCGGGACAACTCGTGGCTATGGCTACACCTTC.

The chain uses TRBV29-1 and TRBJ2-1; D possibly matches TRBD1 or TRBD2 (7 bases each). V was shortened by 6 bases and J by 9 bases, with 33 bases between the two germline ends. The CDR3 spans 18 residues. Per germline, CDR1 SQVTM and CDR2 ANQGSEA. CDR3 residues: CSVNRGFGWGGSTGEQFF. The CDR3 nucleotides are TGCAGCGTCAACAGGGGTTTCGGTTGGGGGGGCAGTACGGGTGAGCAGTTCTTC.

The rearrangement joins TRBV16 to TRBJ2-2; 7 nucleotides agree with TRBD1. Germline assignment: CDR1 KGHSY and CDR2 FQNENV. J was trimmed by 6 bases and V by 3 bases; bases with no gene match: 7. This CDR3 contains 15 residues. In DNA form, the CDR3 reads TGTGCCAGCAGCCATACGTACAGGGGACCCGGGGAGCTGTTTTTT. As protein: CASSHTYRGPGELFF.

This chain links TRBV7-3 with TRBJ2-1, with D perhaps matching TRBD1 (5 bases). The V and J ends lost 5 bases and 5 bases respectively, with 16 bases between them. The CDR3 extends over 15 amino acids. Germline V gene data show CDR1 as SGHTA and CDR2 as FQGTGA. CDR3 sequence (DNA): TGTGCCAGCAGCCAAGGCCCAGGGAACAACAATGAGCAGTTCTTC. Amino acid sequence: CASSQGPGNNNEQFF. Based on the CDR3 plus reference TRBV7-3 and TRBJ2-1, the full variable domain is GAGVSQTPSNKVTEKGKYVELRCDPISGHTALYWYRQSLGQGPEFLIYFQGTGAADDSGLPNDRFFAVRPEGSVSTLKIQRTERGDSAVYLCASSQGPGNNNEQFFGPGTRLTVL.

This chain connects TRBV6-2 or TRBV6-3 to TRBJ2-7, with D possibly being TRBD1 or TRBD2 (5 bases each). There are 11 residues in the CDR3. Trimming removed 8 bases at V and 4 bases at J, with 9 bases between. Germline V gives CDR1 MNHEY, CDR2 SVGEGT. The CDR3 sequence: CASGDGYEQYV. CDR3 coding DNA: TGTGCCAGCGGGGACGGGTACGAGCAGTACGTC.

V is TRBV20-1 and J is TRBJ2-3, with 9 nucleotides matching TRBD2. Trimming cost V 0 bases and J 2 bases; bases outside gene matches: 6. The CDR3 runs 16 residues. Germline-derived CDR1 and CDR2 are DFQATT and SNEGSKA (reference sequence). The CDR3 bases are TGCAGTGCTAGAGATCAGACTAGCGGACACACAGATACGCAGTATTTT. Translating gives CSARDQTSGHTDTQYF.

The V call is TRBV6-5, the J call TRBJ2-3, with TRBD1 matching 8 bases. J was trimmed by 1 base and V by 0 bases; bases with no gene match: 3. Germline loops: CDR1 MNHEY, CDR2 SVGAGI. There are 16 residues in the CDR3. CDR3 in DNA: TGTGCCAGCAGTTACTCGGGGACAGGCCGCACAGATACGCAGTATTTT. It specifies CASSYSGTGRTDTQYF.

DNA for the CDR3: TGCAGTGTTCGGAGATCAACAGGGTTCGAGCAGTACGTC. This sequence encodes CSVRRSTGFEQYV. This chain links TRBV20-1 with TRBJ2-7; TRBD1 might be the D (6 bases). The CDR3 length is 13 residues. CDR1 is DFQATT and CDR2 is SNEGSKA in the germline V gene (reference sequence). V was clipped by 7 bases and J by 6 bases, with 19 bases between them.

The chain combines TRBV30 with TRBJ1-5; 10 bases line up with TRBD1. After removal of 2 bases from V and 4 bases from J, the junction contained 8 bases not matched to a gene. The CDR3 contains 16 residues. CDR1 GTSNPN and CDR2 SVGIG come from the germline V gene (reference sequence). The CDR3 DNA is TGTGCCTGGAGTCCCGGGACAGGGGTCAGGAATCAGCCCCAGCATTTT. This encodes CAWSPGTGVRNQPQHF.

V gene TRBV27 combines with J gene TRBJ1-5; D may be TRBD1 (6 bases). The CDR3 is 14 amino acids. The germline V gene has CDR1 MNHEY and CDR2 SMNVEV (reference sequence). Trimming removed 4 bases at V and 3 bases at J, with 10 bases between. The CDR3 loop reads CASSSWDTNQPQHF. Here the CDR3 DNA reads TGTGCCAGCAGTTCATGGGACACCAATCAGCCCCAGCATTTT.

This sequence joins TRBV6-2 or TRBV6-3 and TRBJ2-1; no clear D. Germline CDR1 is MNHEY and CDR2 is SVGEGT. CDR3 length: 15 amino acids. V lost 4 bases, J lost 6 bases, and 16 bases lay in between. The CDR3 nucleotides are TGTGCCAGCAGTTGGCCGCTCAGCGCCTCCAATGAGCAGTTCTTC. It translates to CASSWPLSASNEQFF.

The V call is TRBV4-2, the J call TRBJ2-5; a weak D match, TRBD2 (7 bases). This CDR3 spans 15 amino acids. V was shortened by 0 bases and J by 5 bases, with 13 bases between the two germline ends. The germline V gene has CDR1 LGHNA and CDR2 YNFKEQ. DNA of the CDR3: TGTGCCAGCAGCCAAGATGCGGGGGCGGGCGAGACCCAGTACTTC. Translating gives CASSQDAGAGETQYF.

Written as DNA, the CDR3 is TGTGCCACCAGCAGAAGAATCATGGGACAGCCGAACACTGAAGCTTTCTTT. Residues: CATSRRIMGQPNTEAFF. This chain joins TRBV15 and TRBJ1-1; 7 bases fit TRBD1. Per germline, CDR1 LNHNV and CDR2 YYDKDF (reference sequence). This CDR3 is built from 17 residues. The trim removed 2 bases at V and 1 base at J, leaving 10 bases unmatched.

The chain employs TRBV4-1 and TRBJ2-3, with TRBD1 matching 9 bases. Germline loops: CDR1 MGHRA, CDR2 YSYEKL. The CDR3 length is 15 residues. With V trimmed by 5 bases and J by 5 bases, 8 bases remained unmatched. CDR3 residues: CASSGAGQGIDTQYF. The CDR3 nucleotides read TGCGCCAGCAGCGGCGCGGGACAGGGTATAGATACGCAGTATTTT.

There are a few counts of this clonotype. The chain links TRBV5-4 to TRBJ1-2, with D maybe TRBD1 (5 bases). V was pared by 2 bases and J by 5 bases, with 19 bases between. Germline assignment: CDR1 SGHNT and CDR2 YYREEE (reference sequence). The CDR3 covers 16 residues. CDR3 loop: CASSFNPGPSRYGYTF. For the CDR3, the DNA is TGTGCCAGCAGCTTCAATCCGGGACCCAGCCGGTATGGCTACACCTTC.

The J gene is TRBJ1-2, the V gene TRBV20-1; 8 positions match TRBD1. The V segment lost 1 base and the J segment 7 bases; nucleotides outside the gene matches: 8. Germline V gives CDR1 DFQATT, CDR2 SNEGSKA (reference sequence). The CDR3 consists of 14 residues. The CDR3 region is CSARAAGGAGGYTF. The CDR3 DNA reads as TGCAGTGCTAGAGCCGCAGGGGGCGCGGGTGGCTACACCTTC.

The chain combines TRBV19 with TRBJ2-5; D is ambiguous. This CDR3 has 15 amino acids. Between the trimmed V and J ends, which lost 2 bases and 1 base, there was a span of 11 bases. Germline V gene sequence: CDR1 LNHDA, CDR2 SQIVND (reference sequence). The CDR3 region is CASSIWGNAQETQYF. The CDR3 DNA follows: TGTGCCAGTAGTATATGGGGAAACGCCCAAGAGACCCAGTACTTC.

The V and J genes are TRBV7-9 and TRBJ2-7; the D gene could be TRBD1 or TRBD2 (5 bases each). The V gene's germline CDR1 is SEHNR and CDR2 FQNEAQ (reference sequence). The CDR3 loop spans 13 amino acids. Trimming removed 5 bases from V and 6 bases from J, with 14 bases in between. This chain's CDR3 is CASSLRDEGEQYF. The CDR3 DNA sequence: TGTGCCAGCAGCCTCCGGGACGAGGGCGAGCAGTACTTC.

V usage is TRBV7-8 and J usage is TRBJ1-2; tentatively, D is TRBD1 (5 bases). Germline V gene data show CDR1 as SGHVS and CDR2 as FQNEAQ. V gave up 4 bases and J gave up 6 bases, with 15 bases separating them. CDR3 size: 14 residues. This chain's CDR3 is CASSSSGGRDGYTF. For the CDR3, the DNA is TGTGCCAGCAGCTCGAGCGGGGGACGAGATGGCTACACCTTC. The full variable domain, its missing parts supplied by reference TRBV7-8 and TRBJ1-2, is GAGVSQSPRYKVAKRGQDVALRCDPISGHVSLFWYQQALGQGPEFLTYFQNEAQLDKSGLPSDRFFAERPEGSVSTLKIQRTQQEDSAVYLCASSSSGGRDGYTFGSGTRLTVV.

The V call is TRBV7-3, the J call TRBJ2-1; a possible D gene is TRBD2 (5 bases). CDR1 is SGHTA and CDR2 is FQGTGA in the germline V gene. The CDR3 is 14 residues long. Deletions cut 5 bases from V and 6 bases from J, with 14 bases between. The CDR3 sequence is CASSPGLPGNEQFF. DNA of the CDR3: TGTGCCAGCAGCCCCGGACTGCCCGGCAATGAGCAGTTCTTC.

The chain uses TRBV25-1 and TRBJ2-5; D possibly corresponds to TRBD1 (5 bases). Looked up from germline, CDR1 is MGHDK and CDR2 is SYGVNS. The CDR3 runs 16 residues. Trimming removed 3 bases at V and 5 bases at J, with 19 bases between. The CDR3 DNA reads as TGTGCCAGCAGTGAGTTCCGTTTCCAGGGATTGGAGACCCAGTACTTC. Residues: CASSEFRFQGLETQYF.